The clone carrying this T cell receptor (beta chain) was detected ten times or more. With 10-nucleotide random UMIs included, cDNA was synthesized by 5'RACE. TCRdb re-called the 5' RACE reads through MiXCR, storing one row per CDR3 protein. The sample lists tens of thousands of distinct CDR3 sequences; 2.5% to 3% were seen once. This sample stems from a study of neurological immune-mediated disorders. Across the whole study: Of the approximately 34 patients who had multiple sclerosis, roughly 31 had the relapsing-remitting form and 3 had the secondary progressive form.

Sequencing was done on a sample of PBMCs. This clonotype originated in a woman aged 25 to 39 with multiple sclerosis.

This CDR3 reads CSAMQTSTYEQYF. In nucleotides, the CDR3 is TGCAGTGCTATGCAGACATCTACCTACGAGCAGTACTTC. The J gene is TRBJ2-7, the V gene TRBV20-1; D call uncertain. In germline, CDR1 is DFQATT, CDR2 SNEGSKA (reference sequence). The length of the CDR3 is 13 residues. Trimming removed 4 bases from V and 2 bases from J, with 12 bases in between.